This TCR beta chain emerged from a study of beta chain features in type 1 diabetes. Study background: No age, gender or cell yield differences were seen between patients and healthy donors.

The sequenced template was cDNA made from the entire isolated RNA. Sequencing used immunoSEQ multiplex PCR; TCRdb keeps in-frame clones, though not all of them. In the table there are 300,000 to 350,000 clones, 7% to 10% of which are singletons. Germline loops: CDR1 SGDLS, CDR2 YYNGEE. Trimming took 0 bases from V and 6 from J, leaving 5 bases between them. CDR3 length equals 12 residues. Overall study results and limits: Whether HLA type affects TCRB rearrangement stayed undetermined in the present work. Type 1 diabetes patients had TCRB CDR3s that were shorter (moderately but significantly so) in all four CD4+ subsets.

This clone was observed at least ten times. As yet, its antigen is unknown. One heparinised blood draw averaging about 120 mL was given by each donor. This chain connects TRBV9 to TRBJ2-3; D not resolved. The sequence was collected from a man aged 25-45 years with type 1 diabetes. The specimen sequenced was central memory CD4+ T cells from blood. The CDR3 nucleotides are TGTGCCAGCAGCGTAGAAGATGATACGCAGTATTTT. Translation: CASSVEDDTQYF.